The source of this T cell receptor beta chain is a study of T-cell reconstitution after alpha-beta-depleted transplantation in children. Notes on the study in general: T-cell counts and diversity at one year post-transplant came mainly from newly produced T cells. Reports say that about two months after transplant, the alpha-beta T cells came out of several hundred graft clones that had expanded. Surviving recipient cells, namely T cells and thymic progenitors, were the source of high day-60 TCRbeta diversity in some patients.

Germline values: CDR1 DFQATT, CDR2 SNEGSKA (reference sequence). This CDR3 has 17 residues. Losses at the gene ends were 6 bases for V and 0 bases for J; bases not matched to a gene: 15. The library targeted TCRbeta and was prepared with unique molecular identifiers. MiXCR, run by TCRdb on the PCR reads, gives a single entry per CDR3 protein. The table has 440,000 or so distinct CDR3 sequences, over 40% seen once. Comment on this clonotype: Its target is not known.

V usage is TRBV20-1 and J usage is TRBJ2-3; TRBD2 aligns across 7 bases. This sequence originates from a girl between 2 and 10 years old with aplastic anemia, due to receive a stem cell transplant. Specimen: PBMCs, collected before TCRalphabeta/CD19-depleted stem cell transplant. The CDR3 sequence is CSAPEAGAGFSTDTQYF. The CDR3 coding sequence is TGCAGTGCCCCGGAGGCGGGAGCGGGGTTTAGCACAGATACGCAGTATTTT.